This T cell receptor (beta chain) was profiled in a study of blood T cell repertoires in COVID-19. Study-level background: The United States, Italy and Spain provided the acute and convalescent COVID-19 samples. T cells, B-cell-depleted T cells, or PBMCs provided the cDNA or gDNA that served as material.

CDR1 is MDHEN, CDR2 SYDVKM, per germline. V lost 2 bases, J lost 1 base, and 6 bases lay in between. This CDR3 is built from 14 residues. Authors' data handling: Amplification from reference gene primers served as the basis for estimated nucleated cell counts. The method was immunoSEQ multiplex PCR; TCRdb's version includes in-frame clones alone and lacks a portion of them. V, J and clone size are taken as reported in that table, and D and trimming were inferred from the DNA itself. The data hold about 100,000 clones, with 88% observed a single time. Source material: peripheral blood. This receptor was taken from a human donor in a cohort sampled during active COVID-19. The chain has TRBV28 and TRBJ1-5, with a tentative D call TRBD1 (6 bases). The CDR3 loop reads CASSLGTSNQPQHF. The CDR3 region has the DNA TGTGCCAGCAGTTTAGGGACAAGCAATCAGCCCCAGCATTTT.